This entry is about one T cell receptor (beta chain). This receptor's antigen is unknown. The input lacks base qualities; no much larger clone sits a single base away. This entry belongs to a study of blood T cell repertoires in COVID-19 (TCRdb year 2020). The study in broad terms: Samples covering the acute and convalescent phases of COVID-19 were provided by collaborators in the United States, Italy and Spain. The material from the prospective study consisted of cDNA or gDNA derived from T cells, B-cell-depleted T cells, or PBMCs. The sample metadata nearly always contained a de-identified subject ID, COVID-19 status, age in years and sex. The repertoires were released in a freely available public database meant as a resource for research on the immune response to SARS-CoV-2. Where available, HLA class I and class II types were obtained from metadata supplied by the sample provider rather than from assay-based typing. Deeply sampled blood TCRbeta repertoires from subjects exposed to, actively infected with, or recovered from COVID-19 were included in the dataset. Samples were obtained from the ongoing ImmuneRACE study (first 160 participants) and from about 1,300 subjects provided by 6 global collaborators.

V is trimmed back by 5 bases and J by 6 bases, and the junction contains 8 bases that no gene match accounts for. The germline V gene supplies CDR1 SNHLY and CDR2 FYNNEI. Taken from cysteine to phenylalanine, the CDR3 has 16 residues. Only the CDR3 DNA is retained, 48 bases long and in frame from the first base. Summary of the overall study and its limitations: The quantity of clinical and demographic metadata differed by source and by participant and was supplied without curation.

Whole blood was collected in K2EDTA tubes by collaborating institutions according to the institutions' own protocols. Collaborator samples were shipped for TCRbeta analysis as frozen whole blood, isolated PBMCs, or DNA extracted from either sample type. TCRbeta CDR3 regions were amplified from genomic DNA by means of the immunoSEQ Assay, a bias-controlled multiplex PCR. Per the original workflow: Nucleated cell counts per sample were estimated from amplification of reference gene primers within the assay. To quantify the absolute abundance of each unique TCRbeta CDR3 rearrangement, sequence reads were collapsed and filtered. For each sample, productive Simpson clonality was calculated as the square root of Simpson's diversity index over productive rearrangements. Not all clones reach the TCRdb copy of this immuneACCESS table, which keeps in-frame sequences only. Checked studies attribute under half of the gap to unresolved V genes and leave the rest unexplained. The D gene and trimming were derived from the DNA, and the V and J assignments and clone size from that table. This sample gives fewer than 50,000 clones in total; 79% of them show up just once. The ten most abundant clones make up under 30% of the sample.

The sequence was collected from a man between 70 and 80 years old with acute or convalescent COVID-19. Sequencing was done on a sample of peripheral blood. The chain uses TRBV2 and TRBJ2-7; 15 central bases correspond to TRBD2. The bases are TGTGCCAGCAGTCAGGGACTAGCGGGGGGTTGGAGCGAGCAGTACTTC. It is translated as CASSQGLAGGWSEQYF.